Each of the 26 T cell receptor beta chains below was sequenced from the same sample in a study of T cell responses to AZD1222 COVID-19 vaccine. Produced via immunoSEQ multiplex PCR; TCRdb's table is partial and in-frame only. The repertoire holds some 170,000 clones, with 85% to 95% as singletons. The material was peripheral blood, obtained on day 0 of AZD1222 vaccination. These receptors all come from an adult in good health.

The V call is TRBV19, the J call TRBJ2-7, with 7 bases matching TRBD1. Germline values: CDR1 LNHDA, CDR2 SQIVND (reference sequence). Trimming at V came to 8 bases and at J to 0 bases, leaving 4 bases not matched to a gene. CDR3 length equals 13 residues. CDR3 nucleotide sequence: TGTGCCAGTGGCAGACAGGGCTCCTACGAGCAGTACTTC. It translates to CASGRQGSYEQYF.

The chain carries TRBV6-1 and TRBJ1-1, with D unclear. Germline loops: CDR1 MNHNS, CDR2 SASEGT. V was pared by 1 base and J by 1 base, with 10 bases between. CDR3 length: 15 residues. CDR3 DNA: TGTGCCAGCAGTGAAGGGCCAATCAGGAACACTGAAGCTTTCTTT. Translated: CASSEGPIRNTEAFF.

This chain links TRBV21-1 with TRBJ1-6. TRBV21-1 is assigned pseudogene status. The CDR3 covers 19 residues. For the CDR3, the DNA is TGTGCCAGCAGCAAATCGCGCCCAGGGGAGGTCTCCTATAATTCACCCCTCCACTTT. Amino acids: CASSKSRPGEVSYNSPLHF.

The chain joins TRBV30 to TRBJ1-3, with D perhaps TRBD1 (6 bases). Trimming stripped 5 bases from V and 2 bases from J, with 10 bases between. The CDR3 runs 13 residues. Germline loops: CDR1 GTSNPN, CDR2 SVGIG (reference sequence). CDR3 bases: TGTGCCTGGTTAGGGGGAGCTGGAAACACCATATATTTT. Protein product: CAWLGGAGNTIYF.

The chain carries TRBV6-4 and TRBJ2-1, with D unresolved. Trimming cost V 0 bases and J 2 bases, with 11 bases left between them. This CDR3 region has 16 residues. The germline gives CDR1 MRHNA, CDR2 SNTAGT. CDR3 nucleotides: TGTGCCAGCAGTGACTCCGCAAGCGAGCCCTACAATGAGCAGTTCTTC. The encoded protein is CASSDSASEPYNEQFF.

V usage is TRBV12-3 or TRBV12-4 and J usage is TRBJ1-1; no reliable D call. V dropped 1 base and J dropped 4 bases, with 7 bases sitting between them. The CDR3 is 13 amino acids. This CDR3 reads CASSLGQITEAFF. CDR3 DNA: TGTGCCAGCAGTTTAGGTCAGATCACTGAAGCTTTCTTT.

The chain joins TRBV18 to TRBJ1-4; D unclear. In germline, CDR1 is KGHSH, CDR2 LQKENI. The CDR3 is 11 residues long. Trimming left V 6 bases short and J 13 bases short, with 12 bases between. The CDR3 DNA reads TGTGCCAGCTCCGATGGCTGGGGACTGTTTTTT. Translating it yields CASSDGWGLFF.

V and J are TRBV28 and TRBJ2-7; 8 bases map to TRBD2. The CDR3 spans 15 residues. J lost 5 bases, V lost 1 base, and 7 bases had no gene match. Germline V gene lookup returns CDR1 MDHEN and CDR2 SYDVKM. The CDR3 here is CASSLFGGGRHEQYF. CDR3 bases: TGTGCCAGCAGTTTATTTGGCGGGGGGCGACACGAGCAGTACTTC.

V is TRBV7-2 and J is TRBJ1-1; 7 positions match TRBD1. The CDR3 is 14 amino acids. Per the germline V gene, CDR1 is SGHTA and CDR2 is FQGNSA. V dropped 3 bases and J dropped 0; count of bases not matched to a gene: 1. The CDR3 sequence: CASSFTGVNTEAFF. DNA for the CDR3: TGTGCCAGCAGCTTTACAGGGGTGAACACTGAAGCTTTCTTT.

This chain connects TRBV18 to TRBJ1-4, with 9 bases lining up with TRBD1. This CDR3 is built from 14 residues. Unmatched junction bases numbered 7, after V lost 6 bases and J lost 8 bases. Per germline, CDR1 KGHSH and CDR2 LQKENI. The DNA of the CDR3 is TGTGCCAGCTCGCAGGGACAGGGAGGAGAAAAACTGTTTTTT. Encoded protein: CASSQGQGGEKLFF.

Remarks on this clone: Other nucleotide sequences in the sample specify the same CDR3. The rearrangement links TRBV5-1 to TRBJ1-6; D is uncertain. V gave up 0 bases and J gave up 10 bases, with 11 bases separating them. Germline V gene data show CDR1 as SGHRS and CDR2 as YFSETQ. The CDR3 is made up of 14 amino acids. In nucleotides, the CDR3 is TGCGCCAGCAGCTTGGGGACGGGCAGCTCACCCCTCCACTTT. It yields the protein CASSLGTGSSPLHF.

The chain recombines TRBV5-5 with TRBJ2-4; D remains ambiguous. CDR3 length equals 16 residues. The germline V and J ends were trimmed by 0 bases and 1 base, with 11 bases remaining between them. From germline, CDR1 is SGHKS and CDR2 YYEKEE (reference sequence). The CDR3 bases are TGTGCCAGCAGCTTGGCTGGGTACGAGGCCAAAAACATTCAGTACTTC. It encodes CASSLAGYEAKNIQYF.

The chain uses TRBV18 and TRBJ1-5, with D possibly being TRBD1 (5 bases). The germline V gene encodes CDR1 KGHSH and CDR2 LQKENI. Trimming took 6 bases from V and 7 from J, leaving 19 bases between them. The length of the CDR3 is 15 residues. For the CDR3, the DNA is TGTGCCAGCTCCTCGACGGGGGTGGCTGGGCAGCCCCAGCATTTT. It codes for CASSSTGVAGQPQHF.

This clone has more than one count but fewer than ten. The chain has TRBV6-5 and TRBJ1-3; 7 nucleotides align to TRBD1. Germline loops: CDR1 MNHEY, CDR2 SVGAGI. This CDR3 has 15 residues. Trimming removed 3 bases from V and 2 bases from J; junction bases left unmatched: 4. CDR3 DNA: TGTGCCAGCAGTTATCTGACAGGGCCTGGAAACACCATATATTTT. This sequence encodes CASSYLTGPGNTIYF.

The J gene is TRBJ2-3, the V gene TRBV28; D remains unclear. V lost 5 bases, J lost 1 base, and 4 bases lay in between. The CDR3 contains 12 residues. The germline V gene encodes CDR1 MDHEN and CDR2 SYDVKM. The CDR3 protein is CASSRRTDTQYF. In nucleotides, the CDR3 is TGTGCCAGCAGTCGTCGCACAGATACGCAGTATTTT.

V is TRBV28 and J is TRBJ1-6; D remains ambiguous. This CDR3 has 12 residues. Germline lookup yields CDR1 MDHEN and CDR2 SYDVKM. Between the trimmed V and J ends, which lost 7 bases and 8 bases, there was a span of 9 bases. CDR3 protein: CASMGEHSPLHF. CDR3 DNA sequence: TGTGCCAGCATGGGTGAGCATTCACCCCTCCACTTT.

J is TRBJ1-1 and V is TRBV7-9, with D perhaps matching TRBD1 (5 bases). This CDR3 has 14 amino acids. Germline CDR1 reads SEHNR; CDR2 reads FQNEAQ (reference sequence). V shed 5 bases and J shed 0 bases, with 10 bases lying between them. The CDR3 here is CASSIRQMNTEAFF. The CDR3 DNA follows: TGTGCCAGCAGCATACGACAGATGAACACTGAAGCTTTCTTT.

The V gene is TRBV10-3, the J gene TRBJ1-1; the D gene is possibly TRBD1 (6 bases). CDR3 length: 14 residues. The V end lost 3 bases, the J end lost 6 bases, and 14 bases lay between the germline ends. Looked up from germline, CDR1 is ENHRY and CDR2 is SYGVKD. The CDR3 sequence: CAISDTPTGSEAFF. As DNA, the CDR3 is TGTGCCATCAGTGATACCCCAACAGGGTCTGAAGCTTTCTTT.

The rearrangement uses TRBV30 and TRBJ1-6; 9 bases fit TRBD1. The CDR3 contains 17 residues. The V segment lost 0 bases and the J segment 7 bases; nucleotides outside the gene matches: 10. Germline V gene sequence: CDR1 GTSNPN, CDR2 SVGIG (reference sequence). CDR3: CAWSVSRTGVTNSPLHF. The CDR3 DNA reads as TGTGCCTGGAGTGTATCTAGGACAGGGGTTACCAATTCACCCCTCCACTTT.

The rearrangement uses TRBV11-3 and TRBJ1-1, with D unresolved. The CDR3 is made up of 13 amino acids. Per germline, CDR1 SGHNT and CDR2 YENEEA. V lost 3 bases to trimming and J lost 4 bases, with 9 bases between them. In DNA form, the CDR3 reads TGTGCCAGCAGCTTCGCGATCGGCACTGAAGCTTTCTTT. Translating it yields CASSFAIGTEAFF.

The chain links TRBV5-5 to TRBJ1-4; no reliable D call. CDR1 SGHKS and CDR2 YYEKEE come from the germline V gene (reference sequence). The CDR3 extends over 14 amino acids. V lost 0 bases to trimming and J lost 5 bases, with 8 bases between them. CDR3 residues: CASSLEGGNEKLFF. The CDR3 nucleotides are TGTGCCAGCAGCTTGGAGGGAGGGAATGAAAAACTGTTTTTT.

This chain connects TRBV3-1 (or the pseudogene TRBV3-2) to TRBJ1-4; no reliable D call. The CDR3 has 16 amino acids. Germline CDR1 and CDR2: LGHDT and YNNKEL (reference sequence). With 0 bases removed from V and 2 bases from J, the gap between germline ends came to 10 bases. The CDR3 reads CASSQDGASTNEKLFF. CDR3 bases: TGTGCCAGCAGCCAAGACGGAGCGTCCACTAATGAAAAACTGTTTTTT.

This rearrangement joins TRBV20-1 to TRBJ2-2, with D possibly matching TRBD1 (6 bases). The germline gives CDR1 DFQATT, CDR2 SNEGSKA (reference sequence). V was pared by 3 bases and J by 5 bases, with 10 bases between. CDR3 length: 13 residues. The CDR3 loop reads CSASGGQTGELFF. Here the CDR3 DNA reads TGCAGTGCTAGTGGGGGCCAGACCGGGGAGCTGTTTTTT.

This clone turned up a few times. The chain recombines TRBV19 with TRBJ2-3; a possible D gene is TRBD1 (6 bases). Trimming removed 4 bases from V and 3 bases from J, with 11 bases in between. The length of the CDR3 is 14 residues. From germline, CDR1 is LNHDA and CDR2 SQIVND (reference sequence). CDR3 loop: CASSKQGQTDTQYF. In DNA, the CDR3 is TGTGCCAGTAGTAAACAGGGCCAAACAGATACGCAGTATTTT.

This sequence joins TRBV7-8 and TRBJ1-2; 8 bases fit TRBD1. V gave up 5 bases and J gave up 4 bases; unmatched junction bases: 9. CDR3 length: 15 residues. Germline loops: CDR1 SGHVS, CDR2 FQNEAQ. CDR3 sequence reads: CASSVPGQATYGYTF. The DNA for the CDR3 is TGTGCCAGCAGCGTCCCGGGACAGGCTACCTATGGCTACACCTTC.

The CDR3 DNA reads TGTGCCAGCAAATTTCAAAAGGCGACAGGGATCTATGGCTACACCTTC. Its protein product is CASKFQKATGIYGYTF. The chain uses TRBV28 and TRBJ1-2, with 7 positions matching TRBD1. The CDR3 length is 16 residues. V trimming: 7 bases; J trimming: 4 bases; junction bases outside the gene matches: 15. CDR1 is MDHEN, CDR2 SYDVKM, per germline.